One T cell receptor beta chain is described in this entry. This clonotype was detected only a few times. Its antigen has not been determined. Base qualities are not at hand, and no much larger clone is one base apart. This sample was included in a study of T cells after yellow fever vaccination (dated by TCRdb to the late 2010s). For context, the study as a whole: The SMART-Seq v4 Ultra Low Input RNA kit was used to prepare libraries from fractions with low cell numbers. Blood samples were taken at several timepoints before and after primary and secondary immunization, and bulk PBMC replicates and cell subsets were isolated. To follow T-cell clones before and after primary and booster YFV17D yellow fever vaccination, bulk TCR alpha and beta repertoires were sequenced over time. Two healthy male donors made up the cohort, one aged 18 to 29 years and the other aged 30 to 40 years. General findings and caveats noted by the study authors: Computational filtering was needed because FACS-sorted repertoires could contain abundant contaminating clonotypes from the bulk population. Most clones expanded after primary vaccination were re-detected after the booster (approximately 96% of CD4 and roughly 85% of CD8), suggesting broad memory maintenance. A small share of clonotypes was detected in both CD4 and CD8 compartments, with the overlap likely arising from convergent recombination. Compared with the primary T-cell response, the secondary T-cell response was weaker but faster, peaking on day 5 rather than day 15. Only a couple of donors were included in the study, so the extent to which the findings can be generalized is limited.

The treatment or condition label of this sample denotes: live attenuated yellow fever vaccine strain. A standard Ficoll-Paque protocol was used to isolate PBMCs from peripheral blood. Dynabeads CD4 and CD8 positive selection kits were used to isolate the CD4 and CD8 T-cell fractions. TriZol was used to extract RNA from bulk PBMCs, from CD4 and CD8 fractions, and from dextramer-positive and dextramer-negative fractions. Sequencing was performed on an Illumina NovaSeq 6000. TCR cDNA was synthesized by 5'RACE template switching, which introduced a universal primer site and unique molecular identifiers. cDNA synthesis was primed from both the TCR alpha and TCR beta constant segments. Libraries were amplified in two PCR steps, with sample barcodes and sequencing adapters added in the second step. Sequencing of libraries was performed on Illumina HiSeq 2500 (2x100 bp) or NovaSeq (2x150 bp). As for how the authors treated the data: Demultiplexing of reads and collapsing into UMI consensus sequences were performed with MIGEC, and V(D)J alignment was carried out with MiXCR. Vaccine-responding clonotypes were defined with edgeR using replicate PBMC samples, requiring FDR below 0.01 and a log2 fold change above 5 up to day 15. Bulk clonotypes were assigned CD4 or CD8 identity according to which sequenced CD4 or CD8 repertoire held them at higher abundance. The raw public reads went through TCRdb reprocessing: fastp at Q25, MiXCR clone calling, in-frame beta chains kept. Rows are combined by CDR3 protein, so each entry shows the most common genes and DNA. The authors' filters were not applied to this entry. Present in this sample are more than 80,000 distinct CDR3 sequences, less than 6% of which were seen just once. 35% to 45% of the sample rests with the top ten.

V is clipped by 7 bases and J by 6 bases, and the sequence between their germline boundaries is 16 bases long. Taken from cysteine to phenylalanine, the CDR3 has 15 residues. Only the CDR3 DNA is retained, 45 bases long and in frame from the first base. CDR1 and CDR2, per the germline V gene, are WSHSY and SAAADI. Material: CD8+ T cells sorted from PBMCs, obtained 10 days after the yellow fever booster vaccination. This receptor was obtained from a man aged 18 to 29 who received the YFV17D yellow fever vaccine. The chain was built from TRBV10-2 and TRBJ2-6, with the D gene not clear enough to name. The CDR3 region: CASIRSDRQANVLTF. The DNA sequence is TGCGCCAGCATTCGATCGGACCGACAGGCCAACGTCCTGACTTTC.